This T cell receptor beta chain was found in a study of T-cell memory formation after mild COVID-19. Looking at the study overall: TCR clustering was largely donor specific. Notes on the study in general: Some responding clones appeared in pre-infection memory, suggesting cross-reactive memory joined.

Comments on this clonotype: What it binds is not known.

The germline gives CDR1 KGHSH, CDR2 LQKENI. There are 12 residues in the CDR3. V lost 5 bases and J lost 8, with 10 bases in between. It was 5'RACE with constant-segment primers that produced the TCR alpha and TCR beta cDNA libraries, which carried sample barcodes and UMIs. TCRdb re-analysed the 5' RACE reads in MiXCR, keeping a single row per CDR3 protein. The table lists a few hundred thousand distinct CDR3 sequences, 13% to 15% of them singletons. This TCR came from a man between 18 and 29 years old who had mild COVID-19 (a few samples of this study predate the infection). Cell type and time point are not known. V is TRBV18 and J is TRBJ2-1; no definite D call. The sample taken for sequencing was PBMCs or a T cell subset sorted from them (not recorded which). This CDR3 is CASSTTWDEQFF. The CDR3 DNA reads as TGTGCCAGCTCAACGACTTGGGATGAGCAGTTCTTC.